These 8 T cell receptor beta chains were all obtained from the same sample, sequenced in a study of cytomegalovirus exposure and HLA in healthy donors. Vbeta (60) and Jbeta (13) primers were used in the PCR. Profiled with immunoSEQ multiplex PCR; TCRdb holds only in-frame clones, not every one. The sample includes under 150,000 clones, around 72% of them seen just once. The sequenced sample consisted of PBMCs. The origin of the receptors is a woman aged 40 to 49 in good health and CMV-seronegative.

V gene TRBV6-1 combines with J gene TRBJ2-3, with D tentatively TRBD1 (5 bases). CDR1 is MNHNS and CDR2 is SASEGT in the germline V gene. The ends were cut back, 1 base at V and 1 base at J, with 21 bases in the middle. The CDR3 is made up of 19 amino acids. The CDR3 reads CASSEGLGQVGVGTDTQYF. The CDR3 DNA sequence: TGTGCCAGCAGTGAAGGATTGGGGCAGGTAGGGGTCGGCACAGATACGCAGTATTTT.

The chain couples TRBV15 to TRBJ1-5; D is unresolved. Looked up from germline, CDR1 is LNHNV and CDR2 is YYDKDF (reference sequence). Deletions cut 6 bases from V and 1 base from J, with 10 bases between. This CDR3 contains 14 residues. The DNA of the CDR3 is TGTGCCACCAGGGCGGGGTTGAGCAATCAGCCCCAGCATTTT. Translated: CATRAGLSNQPQHF.

The V call is TRBV5-4, the J call TRBJ2-3; 7 nucleotides line up with TRBD2. CDR3 size: 15 residues. CDR1 and CDR2 from the germline V gene are SGHNT and YYREEE (reference sequence). V shed 4 bases, J shed 3 bases, and the junction held 8 bases outside the gene matches. CDR3 residues: CASSLGGGWTDTQYF. The CDR3 DNA follows: TGTGCCAGCAGCCTGGGCGGGGGTTGGACAGATACGCAGTATTTT.

This chain links TRBV2 with TRBJ2-7, with 7 bases that match TRBD2. The ends lost 4 bases at V and 3 bases at J; junction bases unmatched: 6. In germline, CDR1 is SNHLY, CDR2 FYNNEI. The CDR3 extends over 14 amino acids. CDR3 in DNA: TGTGCCAGCAGTGCTACGCGGGAGAGCTACGAGCAGTACTTC. It specifies CASSATRESYEQYF. The full variable domain, with the rest looked up from reference TRBV2 and TRBJ2-7, is EPEVTQTPSHQVTQMGQEVILRCVPISNHLYFYWYRQILGQKVEFLVSFYNNEISEKSEIFDDQFSVERPDGSNFTLKIRSTKLEDSAMYFCASSATRESYEQYFGPGTRLTVT.

This rearrangement joins TRBV5-4 to TRBJ1-4, with D possibly matching TRBD1 (6 bases). In germline, CDR1 is SGHNT, CDR2 YYREEE (reference sequence). This CDR3 is 16 amino acids long. V was pared by 1 base and J by 7 bases, with 17 bases between. The CDR3 region has the DNA TGTGCCAGCAGCTTGACAGGGCAAATCAAGGGTGAAAAACTGTTTTTT. Translating it yields CASSLTGQIKGEKLFF.

The chain joins TRBV7-2 to TRBJ2-5, with TRBD2 matching 10 bases. Germline assignment: CDR1 SGHTA and CDR2 FQGNSA. This CDR3 is built from 16 residues. J lost 1 base, V lost 5 bases, and 7 bases had no gene match. In DNA, the CDR3 is TGTGCCAGCAGCCCCTACGGACTAGCGGTCCAAGAGACCCAGTACTTC. Translating gives CASSPYGLAVQETQYF.

V and J are TRBV28 and TRBJ2-7; 8 positions agree with TRBD2. The J segment lost 7 bases and the V segment lost 3 bases, leaving 8 bases of the junction unmatched. Looked up from germline, CDR1 is MDHEN and CDR2 is SYDVKM. This CDR3 has 14 residues. CDR3 in amino acids: CASSFADGRGEQYF. The CDR3 DNA follows: TGTGCCAGCAGTTTTGCCGACGGGAGGGGGGAGCAGTACTTC.

The V gene is TRBV5-5, the J gene TRBJ2-5; possibly TRBD1 for D (6 bases). With the DNA end fitting TRBJ2-7 better, the J assignment may be wrong. Germline V gene lookup returns CDR1 SGHKS and CDR2 YYEKEE (reference sequence). The CDR3 is 15 amino acids. The CDR3 DNA reads as TGTGCCAGCAGCCCGACAGGTACATTAACCTACGAGCAGTACTTC. This gives the protein CASSPTGTLTYEQYF.